The T cell receptor beta chain described here comes from a study of memory CD4+ T cells and cytomegalovirus serostatus. Study summary: This sample comes from healthy Belgian adults, about nine CMV seropositive, around 26 seronegative. General study results and limits: About 40% of the roughly 160 known CMV-associated TCRbeta sequences appeared in CD4+ memory. The CMV-associated TCR signature appears largely within the CD4+ memory repertoire.

The sort gate was single viable CD3+CD4+CD8-CD45RO+ cells for memory CD4+ T cells. Serum IgG to CMV pp150, pp28, p38 and p52 defined serostatus. Clones were sequenced by immunoSEQ multiplex PCR, and TCRdb holds only the in-frame ones, with some missing. The data show fewer than 50,000 clones, about 80% seen once. With regard to this clone: Its antigen is not known.

Germline CDR1 and CDR2: SGDLS and YYNGEE. The CDR3 is 15 amino acids. V lost 0 bases to trimming and J lost 0 bases, with 7 bases between them. The TCR sequence derives from an adult in good health and CMV-seropositive. The V call is TRBV9, the J call TRBJ1-3; D gene unclear. Sequenced input: memory CD4+ T cells from blood. The CDR3 nucleotides are TGTGCCAGCAGCGTAGGGACGGTCTCTGGAAACACCATATATTTT. Translation gives CASSVGTVSGNTIYF.